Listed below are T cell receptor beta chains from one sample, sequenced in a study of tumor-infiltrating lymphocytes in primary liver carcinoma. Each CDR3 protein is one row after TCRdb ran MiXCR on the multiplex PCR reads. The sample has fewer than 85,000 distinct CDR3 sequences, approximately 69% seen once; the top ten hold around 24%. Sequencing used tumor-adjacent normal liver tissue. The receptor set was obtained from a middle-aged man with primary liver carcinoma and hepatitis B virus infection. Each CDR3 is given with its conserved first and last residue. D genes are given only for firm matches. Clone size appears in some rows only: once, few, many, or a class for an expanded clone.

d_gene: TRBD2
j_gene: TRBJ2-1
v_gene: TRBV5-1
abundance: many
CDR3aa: CASSLGAGKGANEQFF
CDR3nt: TGCGCCAGCAGCTTGGGAGCGGGAAAAGGGGCCAATGAGCAGTTCTTC

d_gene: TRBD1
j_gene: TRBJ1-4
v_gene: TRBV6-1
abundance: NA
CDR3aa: CASSVQGATNEKLFF
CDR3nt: TGTGCTAGCAGTGTTCAGGGGGCGACTAATGAAAAACTGTTTTTT

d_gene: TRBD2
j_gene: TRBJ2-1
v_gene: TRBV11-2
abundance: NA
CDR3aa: CASSLVLLAGMNEQLF
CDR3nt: TGTGCCAGTAGCTTAGTGCTCCTAGCGGGGATGAATGAGCAGCTCTTC

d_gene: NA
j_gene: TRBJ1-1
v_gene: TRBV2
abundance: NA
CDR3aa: CANRPWGDTEAFF
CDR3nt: TGTGCCAACCGACCCTGGGGGGACACTGAAGCTTTCTTT

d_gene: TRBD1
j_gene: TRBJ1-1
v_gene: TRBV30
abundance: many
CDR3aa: CAWSVQGITTEAFF
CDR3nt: TGTGCCTGGAGTGTACAGGGGATAACCACTGAAGCTTTCTTT

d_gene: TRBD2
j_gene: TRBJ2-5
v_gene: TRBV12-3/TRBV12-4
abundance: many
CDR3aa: CASSRSGTETQYF
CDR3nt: TGTGCCAGCAGCCGAAGCGGGACAGAGACCCAGTACTTC

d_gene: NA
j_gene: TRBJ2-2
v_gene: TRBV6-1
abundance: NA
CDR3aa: CANTEWARGLNTGELFF
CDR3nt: TGTGCCAACACCGAATGGGCCAGAGGACTGAACACCGGGGAGCTGTTTTTT

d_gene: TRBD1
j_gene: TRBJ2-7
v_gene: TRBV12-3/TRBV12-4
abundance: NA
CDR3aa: CASGLGQGANYEQYF
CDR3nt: TGTGCCAGTGGTTTAGGACAGGGGGCCAACTACGAGCAGTACTTC

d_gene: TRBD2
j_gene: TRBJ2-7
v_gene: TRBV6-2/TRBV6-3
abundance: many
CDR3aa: CASSYSLAGGYEQYF
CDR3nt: TGTGCCAGCAGTTACTCGCTAGCGGGAGGTTACGAGCAGTACTTC

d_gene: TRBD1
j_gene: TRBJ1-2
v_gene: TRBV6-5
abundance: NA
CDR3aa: CASMTGINYGYTF
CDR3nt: TGTGCCAGCATGACAGGGATTAACTATGGCTACACCTTC

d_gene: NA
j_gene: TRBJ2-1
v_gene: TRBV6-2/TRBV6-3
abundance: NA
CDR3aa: CASSYGIVGHNEQFF
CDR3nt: TGTGCCAGCAGTTATGGGATCGTTGGTCACAATGAGCAGTTCTTC

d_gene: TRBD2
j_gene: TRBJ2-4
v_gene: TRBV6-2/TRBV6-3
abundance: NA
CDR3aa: CAISYSREAGIAKNIQYF
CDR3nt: TGTGCCATCAGTTACTCCCGGGAGGCAGGAATAGCCAAAAACATTCAGTACTTC

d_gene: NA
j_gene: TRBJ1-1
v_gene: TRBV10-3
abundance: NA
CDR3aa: CAIIGGDTQAFF
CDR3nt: TGTGCCATCATAGGAGGGGACACTCAAGCTTTCTTT

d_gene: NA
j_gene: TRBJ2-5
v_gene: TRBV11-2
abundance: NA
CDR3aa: CASSLARPVLGEKETQYF
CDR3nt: TGTGCCAGCAGCTTAGCGAGGCCAGTCCTGGGAGAAAAAGAGACCCAGTACTTC

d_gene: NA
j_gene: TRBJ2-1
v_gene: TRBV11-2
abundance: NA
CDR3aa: CASNFEQYNEQFF
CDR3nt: TGTGCCAGCAACTTTGAACAGTACAATGAGCAGTTCTTC

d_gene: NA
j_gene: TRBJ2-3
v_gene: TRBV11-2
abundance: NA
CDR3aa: CACSSYGGSTDTQYF
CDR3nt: TGTGCCTGCAGCTCTTACGGGGGTAGCACAGATACGCAGTATTTT

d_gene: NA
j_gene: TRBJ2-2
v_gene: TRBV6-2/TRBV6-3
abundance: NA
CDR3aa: CANKVSRGTNTGELFF
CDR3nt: TGTGCCAACAAGGTATCGAGAGGGACGAACACCGGGGAACTGTTTTTT

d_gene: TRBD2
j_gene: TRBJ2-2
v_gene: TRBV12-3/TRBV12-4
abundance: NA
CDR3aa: CASRPLAGAGAWELFF
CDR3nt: TGTGCCAGCAGACCCTTAGCGGGAGCGGGTGCCTGGGAGCTGTTTTTT

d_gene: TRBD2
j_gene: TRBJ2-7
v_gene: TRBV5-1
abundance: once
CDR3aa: CASTTISGSSCEQYF
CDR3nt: TGCGCCAGCACCACGATTAGCGGGAGCTCCTGCGAGCAGTACTTC

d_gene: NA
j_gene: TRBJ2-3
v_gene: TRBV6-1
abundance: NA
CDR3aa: CASSITGTSTDTQYF
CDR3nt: TGTGCCAGCAGTATCACAGGCACTAGCACAGATACGCAGTATTTT

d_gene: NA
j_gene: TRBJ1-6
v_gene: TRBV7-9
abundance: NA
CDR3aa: CASSFGVEYNSPLHF
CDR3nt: TGTGCCAGCAGCTTTGGCGTTGAATATAATTCACCCCTCCACTTT

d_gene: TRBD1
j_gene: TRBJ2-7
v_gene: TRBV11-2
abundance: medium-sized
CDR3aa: CASSLGPGQGDYEQYF
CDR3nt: TGTGCCAGCAGCTTAGGTCCGGGACAGGGGGACTACGAGCAGTACTTC

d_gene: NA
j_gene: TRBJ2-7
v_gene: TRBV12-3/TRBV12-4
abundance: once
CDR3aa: CASSLKRGGFYEQYF
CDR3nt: TGTGCCAGCAGTTTAAAACGGGGCGGCTTCTACGAGCAGTACTTT

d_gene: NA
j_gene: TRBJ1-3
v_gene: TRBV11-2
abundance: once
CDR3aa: CASSPRPGEGNTIYF
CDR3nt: TGTGCCAGCAGCCCCCGCCCAGGGGAAGGAAACACCATATATTTT

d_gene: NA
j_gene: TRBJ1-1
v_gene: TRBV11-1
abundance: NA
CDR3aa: CASCFPLGSALREAFF
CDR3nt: TGTGCCAGCTGCTTCCCGCTGGGGTCCGCGTTGCGTGAAGCTTTCTTT

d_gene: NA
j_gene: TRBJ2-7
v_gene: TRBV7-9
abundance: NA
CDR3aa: CASSLYDRRDRETNEQYF
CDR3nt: TGTGCCAGCAGCTTATATGACCGACGGGATAGGGAAACCAACGAGCAGTACTTC

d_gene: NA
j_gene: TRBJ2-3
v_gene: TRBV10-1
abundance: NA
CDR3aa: CASSKLGRSETDTQYF
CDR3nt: TGCGCCAGCAGCAAACTAGGACGGAGCGAGACAGATACGCAGTATTTT

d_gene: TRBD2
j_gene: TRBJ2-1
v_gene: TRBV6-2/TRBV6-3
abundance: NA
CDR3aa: CASSGTSDYNERFF
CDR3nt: TGTGCCAGCAGCGGGACTAGCGATTACAATGAGCGGTTCTTC

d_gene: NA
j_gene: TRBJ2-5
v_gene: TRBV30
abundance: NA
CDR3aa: CAWSESLGTQYF
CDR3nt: TGTGCCTGGAGCGAGAGCCTAGGGACCCAGTACTTC

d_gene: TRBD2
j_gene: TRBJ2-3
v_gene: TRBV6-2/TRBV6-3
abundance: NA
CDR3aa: CASNPPGLASTDTQYF
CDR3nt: TGTGCCAGCAACCCCCCAGGACTAGCTAGCACAGATACGCAGTATTTT

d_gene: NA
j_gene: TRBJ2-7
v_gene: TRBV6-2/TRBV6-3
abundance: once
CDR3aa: CASSYGSPRYEHYF
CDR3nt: TGTGCCAGCAGCTACGGGTCTCCCCGGTACGAGCATTACTTC

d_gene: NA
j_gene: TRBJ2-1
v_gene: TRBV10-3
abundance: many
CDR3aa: CAISYQGVEREKYNEQFF
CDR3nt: TGTGCCATCAGTTACCAGGGGGTAGAGCGGGAGAAGTACAATGAGCAGTTCTTC

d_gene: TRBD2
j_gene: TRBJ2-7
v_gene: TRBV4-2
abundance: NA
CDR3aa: CASGQAASGVSYELYF
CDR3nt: TGTGCCAGCGGCCAAGCGGCTAGCGGGGTTTCCTACGAGCTATACTTC

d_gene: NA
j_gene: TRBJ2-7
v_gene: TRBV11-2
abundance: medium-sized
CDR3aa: CASSLDLGVIYEQYF
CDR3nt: TGTGCCAGCAGCTTAGATCTCGGGGTTATCTACGAGCAGTACTTC

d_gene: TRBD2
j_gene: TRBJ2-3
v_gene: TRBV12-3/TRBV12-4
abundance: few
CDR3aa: CASSLDSSGSTDTQYF
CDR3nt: TGTGCCAGCAGTTTAGATTCTAGCGGGAGTACAGATACGCAGTATTTT

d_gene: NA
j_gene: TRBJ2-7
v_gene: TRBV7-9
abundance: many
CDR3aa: CASSPTDCYEQYF
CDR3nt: TGTGCCAGCAGCCCTACCGACTGCTACGAGCAGTACTTC

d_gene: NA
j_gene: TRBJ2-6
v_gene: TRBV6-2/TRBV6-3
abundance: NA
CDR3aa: CASSYRHGVAGTNVLTF
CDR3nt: TGTGCCAGCAGTTACCGGCATGGGGTTGCTGGGACCAACGTCCTGACTTTC

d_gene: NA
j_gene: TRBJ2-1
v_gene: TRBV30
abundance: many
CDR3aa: CAWSVSGGPGNEQFF
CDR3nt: TGTGCCTGGAGTGTATCTGGAGGCCCTGGGAATGAGCAGTTCTTC

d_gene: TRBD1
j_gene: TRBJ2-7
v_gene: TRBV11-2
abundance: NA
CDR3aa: CASGFRSGTDSYEQYF
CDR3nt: TGTGCCAGCGGCTTTCGGTCCGGGACAGACTCCTACGAGCAGTACTTC

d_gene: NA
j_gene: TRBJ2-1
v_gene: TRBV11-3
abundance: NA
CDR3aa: CAISLGPVDEQFF
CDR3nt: TGTGCCATCAGCTTAGGGCCAGTGGATGAGCAGTTCTTC

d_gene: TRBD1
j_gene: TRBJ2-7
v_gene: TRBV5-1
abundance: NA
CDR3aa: CASGSGQELSYEQYF
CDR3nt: TGCGCCAGCGGTTCTGGACAGGAACTCTCATACGAGCAGTACTTC

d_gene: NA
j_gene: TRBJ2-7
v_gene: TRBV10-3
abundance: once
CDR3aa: CAISNARQEQYF
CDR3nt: TGTGCCATCAGTAACGCCAGGCAAGAGCAGTACTTC